This TCR beta chain is from a study of blood T cell repertoires in COVID-19. Libraries were prepared by immunoSEQ multiplex PCR; TCRdb keeps only in-frame clonotypes and omits some of them. Of some 180,000 clones listed, approximately 87% are singletons. Per germline, CDR1 SGHTA and CDR2 FQGNSA. V lost 1 base, J lost 6 bases, and 6 bases stayed unmatched. The CDR3 extends over 15 amino acids. The rearrangement links TRBV7-2 to TRBJ1-5; 7 bases fit TRBD1. Sequenced input: peripheral blood. The origin of this receptor is a man aged 70-80 years with active or convalescent COVID-19. In DNA, the CDR3 is TGTGCCAGCAGCTTAGAAGGGGGCGCGGGTCAGCCCCAGCATTTT. Amino acids: CASSLEGGAGQPQHF.